The sample holds a few counts of the clone carrying this TCR beta chain. Its cognate antigen is unknown. As for time point: pre-sensitization, week 0. Documented treatment: therapeutic diphenylcyclopropenone sensitization with weekly scalp DPC. The data were taken from a study of human T cells and chemical hapten exposure. At the level of the study: Patients were mainly female, each with alopecia areata, totalis or universalis.

Individual cDNA molecules received unique molecular identifiers in the library. TCRdb used MiXCR to reprocess the RACE reads, holding one entry per CDR3 protein. The sample carries some 330,000 distinct CDR3 sequences, 5.5% recorded once. The CDR3 length is 16 residues. V lost 5 bases and J lost 5, with 20 bases in between. CDR1 is SGHTA, CDR2 FQGNSA, per germline. Study conclusions and caveats: No alteration of TCRs above 1 in 1000 frequency was seen with DPC sensitization.

This clonotype was sampled from a woman aged 18-29 years with alopecia areata. Some clones in this sample may be carry-over from other donors' samples. This specimen consisted of whole blood, obtained in connection with sensitization to the hapten diphenylcyclopropenone (DPC). The rearrangement joins TRBV7-2 to TRBJ2-3; D could derive from TRBD1 or TRBD2 (5 bases each). This CDR3 is CASSPTLGTGRDTQYF. Here the CDR3 DNA reads TGTGCCAGCAGCCCCACCCTGGGGACCGGCAGAGATACGCAGTATTTT.